The sequence of this T cell receptor beta chain was determined in a study of CD8+CD57+ T cells in acquired aplastic anemia. In the study overall: Average DNA yield from sorted CD4+ and CD8+ cells was about 3 ug.

This clonotype was seen many times. The length of the CDR3 is 14 residues. The V and J ends lost 3 bases and 4 bases, in that order; junction bases with no gene match: 6. Germline-derived CDR1 and CDR2 are SGHTA and FQGNSA. TCR beta VDJ and CDR3 profiles were obtained from a genomic DNA template. From the reads, TCRdb called clonotypes with MiXCR, one entry per CDR3 protein. The sample lists under 200,000 distinct CDR3 sequences, around half occurring once. Patients included in sequencing had previously demonstrated CD8+CD57+ cell expansion by flow cytometry. This sequence joins TRBV7-2 and TRBJ2-7; 7 bases align to TRBD2. The specimen was sorted CD4+, CD8+, or CD8+CD57+ T cells (not recorded which) from PBMCs. This sequence originates from a human donor with aplastic anemia. Here the CDR3 reads CASSFRGSQYEQYF. The CDR3 DNA reads TGTGCCAGCAGCTTCCGCGGGAGCCAATACGAGCAGTACTTC.